Sequencing of this T cell receptor beta chain was carried out in a study of blood T cell repertoires in COVID-19. As for the study in general: Sources were T cells, B-cell-depleted T cells, or PBMCs; the material itself was cDNA or gDNA.

Germline V CDR1 and CDR2: MNHNS, SASEGT. This CDR3 comprises 16 residues. Trimming shortened V by 2 bases and J by 3 bases, and 11 bases separated the two germline ends. Libraries were prepared by immunoSEQ multiplex PCR; TCRdb keeps only in-frame clonotypes and omits some of them. This table holds 250,000 to 350,000 clones, about 89% found once. The chain couples TRBV6-1 to TRBJ1-6, with D possibly being TRBD1 (6 bases). This TCR was sampled from a woman aged 45-59 years who had recovered from COVID-19. The specimen was peripheral blood. The CDR3 DNA sequence: TGTGCCAGCAGTGAATACCCACAGGGCTATAATTCACCCCTCCACTTT. As protein: CASSEYPQGYNSPLHF.